This T cell receptor (beta chain) was recorded in a study of T cell repertoires in cytomegalovirus infection (dated by TCRdb to between 2018 and 2021). In the study overall: Donor HLA type was relevant to the analysis, because carriage of CMV infection together with the matching HLA type was indicated by public TCR beta signatures. The study at large found these results: The ex vivo response was dominated by HLA-C-restricted CMV-specific TCR beta clonotypes, and the single most frequent clonotype in two of eight donors was supplied by these HLA-C-restricted clonotypes. Cumulative frequency of public TCR beta family members discriminated carriers of CMV infection plus the relevant HLA type in this cohort and an independent approximately 370-donor cohort.

This clonotype appeared a few times. No antigen is known for it. Since a much larger clone is just one base distant, this may be a read error. For sequencing, an Illumina HiSeq 1500 was employed. The raw public reads went through TCRdb reprocessing: fastp at Q25, MiXCR clone calling, in-frame beta chains kept. When rows share a CDR3 protein, they turn into one entry using the most common DNA and genes. Across this sample there are some 130,000 distinct CDR3 sequences, with 7% to 10% seen only once. The top ten clones comprise over 9.5% of the sample. CDR3 length: 13 amino acids, cysteine to phenylalanine. The kept DNA is CDR3 alone, 39 bases in frame from the first base. V is reduced by 0 bases and J by 8 bases, leaving a spacing of 10 bases between them. Based on the germline V gene, the CDR1 and CDR2 sequences are SGHVT and SQSDAQ.

Input material: PBMCs. This TCR was recovered from a human donor in good health (CMV status not recorded). Some clones in this sample may be carry-over from other donors' samples. The chain uses TRBV7-4 and TRBJ1-2; the D gene cannot be resolved reliably. The DNA is as follows: TGTGCCAGCAGCTTAGCGCAGGCTGGGGGCTACACCTTC. Translated, it gives CASSLAQAGGYTF.